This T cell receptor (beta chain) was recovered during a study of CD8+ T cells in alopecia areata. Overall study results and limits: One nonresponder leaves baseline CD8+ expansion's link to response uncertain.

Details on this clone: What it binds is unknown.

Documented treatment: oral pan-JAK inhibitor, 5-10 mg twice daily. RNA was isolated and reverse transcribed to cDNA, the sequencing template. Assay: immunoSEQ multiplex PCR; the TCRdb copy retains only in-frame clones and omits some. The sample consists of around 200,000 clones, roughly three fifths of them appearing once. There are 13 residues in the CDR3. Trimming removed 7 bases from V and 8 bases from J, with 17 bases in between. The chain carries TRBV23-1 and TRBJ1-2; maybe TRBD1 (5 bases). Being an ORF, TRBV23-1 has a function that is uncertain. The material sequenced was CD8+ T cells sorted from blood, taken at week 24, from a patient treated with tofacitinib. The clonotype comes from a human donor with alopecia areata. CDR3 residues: CASTRERVAGYTF. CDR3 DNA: TGCGCCAGCACCAGGGAAAGGGTCGCGGGCTACACCTTC.